This entry lists 26 T cell receptor beta chains sequenced from one sample in a study of shared clonotypes between healthy human individuals. Profiled with immunoSEQ multiplex PCR; TCRdb holds only in-frame clones, not every one. The profile shows some 360,000 clones, around 70% of them singletons. The source material was memory CD4+ T cells sorted from blood. Documented subset: CD45RA-negative fraction. These receptors originate from a man aged 25 to 40 in good health.

V gene TRBV11-3 combines with J gene TRBJ2-5; a weak D match, TRBD2 (7 bases). This CDR3 is built from 13 residues. Trimming cost V 8 bases and J 3 bases, with 13 bases left between them. CDR1 and CDR2 (germline): SGHNT, YENEEA. CDR3 nucleotides: TGTGCCAGCGGGAGGGGGGGCGAAGAGACCCAGTACTTC. Its translation: CASGRGGEETQYF.

The chain links TRBV9 to TRBJ2-3; D gene uncertain. In germline, CDR1 is SGDLS, CDR2 YYNGEE. The CDR3 consists of 13 residues. V dropped 0 bases and J dropped 6 bases, with 8 bases sitting between them. The CDR3 DNA follows: TGTGCCAGCAGCGTAGACCTCCGGGATACGCAGTATTTT. This gives the protein CASSVDLRDTQYF.

The rearrangement links TRBV27 to TRBJ2-3, with TRBD2 matching over 13 bases. Unmatched junction bases numbered 2, after V lost 6 bases and J lost 2 bases. Germline-derived CDR1 and CDR2 are MNHEY and SMNVEV (reference sequence). This CDR3 comprises 15 residues. The CDR3 bases are TGTGCCAGCAGGACTAGCGGGGGGCTCACAGATACGCAGTATTTT. It encodes CASRTSGGLTDTQYF.

The chain carries TRBV25-1 and TRBJ2-1; TRBD2 agrees at 7 bases. In germline, CDR1 is MGHDK, CDR2 SYGVNS. J was trimmed by 16 bases and V by 2 bases; bases with no gene match: 14. This CDR3 region has 14 residues. CDR3 amino acids: CASSEGLVLQERFF. CDR3 DNA: TGTGCCAGCAGTGAAGGACTAGTCCTACAGGAACGATTCTTC.

J is TRBJ2-7 and V is TRBV9, with TRBD2 matching 11 bases. Germline V gene lookup returns CDR1 SGDLS and CDR2 YYNGEE. The CDR3 sequence is 15 residues long. J was trimmed by 7 bases and V by 4 bases; bases with no gene match: 10. Here the CDR3 reads CASSLGLAVVSEQYF. DNA for the CDR3: TGTGCCAGCAGCCTGGGACTAGCGGTGGTGAGTGAGCAGTACTTC. Looking up the rest from reference TRBV9 and TRBJ2-7 gives the full variable domain: DSGVTQTPKHLITATGQRVTLRCSPRSGDLSVYWYQQSLDQGLQFLIQYYNGEERAKGNILERFSAQQFPDLHSELNLSSLELGDSALYFCASSLGLAVVSEQYFGPGTRLTVT.

The gene calls are TRBV7-2 and TRBJ2-1; 9 bases align to TRBD1. The CDR3 is made up of 18 amino acids. J was trimmed by 0 bases and V by 4 bases; bases with no gene match: 10. The germline gives CDR1 SGHTA, CDR2 FQGNSA. The CDR3 coding sequence is TGTGCCAGCAGCTCCCGGGACAGGGCCCTCAGCTCCTACAATGAGCAGTTCTTC. Translated: CASSSRDRALSSYNEQFF.

The chain is built from TRBV29-1 and TRBJ2-7; D possibly corresponds to TRBD2 (5 bases). This CDR3 has 15 amino acids. Germline assignment: CDR1 SQVTM and CDR2 ANQGSEA. V lost 5 bases, J lost 0 bases, and 17 bases lay in between. The CDR3 reads CSVIGPSGSSYEQYF. As DNA, the CDR3 is TGCAGCGTTATAGGGCCCTCGGGGAGCTCCTACGAGCAGTACTTC.

In the case of this clone: The same CDR3 arises from other DNA sequences in this sample as well. This chain uses TRBV30 with TRBJ1-5, with a tentative D call TRBD1 (5 bases). From germline, CDR1 is GTSNPN and CDR2 SVGIG (reference sequence). V was clipped by 0 bases and J by 7 bases, with 13 bases between them. This CDR3 spans 14 amino acids. In DNA form, the CDR3 reads TGTGCCTGGAGTGTCGGGGGGAAGGGACAGCCCCAGCATTTT. This encodes CAWSVGGKGQPQHF.

Turning to this clone: The same CDR3 arises from other DNA sequences in this sample as well. V is TRBV7-8 and J is TRBJ2-7; the D gene is possibly TRBD1 (6 bases). Trimming cost V 5 bases and J 4 bases, with 9 bases left between them. Germline CDR1 SGHVS, CDR2 FQNEAQ. The CDR3 is 12 residues long. The CDR3 region is CASSLQGYEQYF. The CDR3 coding sequence is TGTGCCAGCAGCCTACAGGGATACGAGCAGTACTTC.

The chain uses TRBV28 and TRBJ1-2; a weak D match, TRBD1 (5 bases). The germline CDR1 and CDR2 sequences are MDHEN and SYDVKM. CDR3 length equals 13 residues. V gave up 7 bases and J gave up 3 bases, with 12 bases separating them. The CDR3 sequence is CASTSGGDYGYTF. In nucleotides, the CDR3 is TGTGCCAGCACCTCGGGGGGGGACTATGGCTACACCTTC.

The rearrangement uses TRBV5-1 and TRBJ2-3; no reliable D call. V dropped 0 bases and J dropped 0 bases, with 11 bases sitting between them. This CDR3 spans 16 amino acids. Germline V gene lookup returns CDR1 SGHRS and CDR2 YFSETQ. CDR3 DNA sequence: TGCGCCAGCAGCTTGGACGCGGAACTTAGCACAGATACGCAGTATTTT. Translating it yields CASSLDAELSTDTQYF.

J is TRBJ2-7 and V is TRBV4-1; TRBD2 agrees at 9 bases. J was trimmed by 2 bases and V by 3 bases; bases with no gene match: 8. CDR1 is MGHRA, CDR2 YSYEKL, per germline. The CDR3 runs to 16 residues. CDR3 region: CASSHYLAGLTYEQYF. CDR3 sequence (DNA): TGCGCCAGCAGCCATTACCTAGCGGGACTTACCTACGAGCAGTACTTC.

The rearrangement joins TRBV30 to TRBJ1-2; tentatively, D is TRBD1 (6 bases). CDR3 length: 12 residues. Trimming shortened V by 5 bases and J by 2 bases, and 9 bases separated the two germline ends. Germline V CDR1 and CDR2: GTSNPN, SVGIG (reference sequence). The CDR3 spells CAWQGPNYGYTF. CDR3 DNA: TGTGCCTGGCAGGGGCCGAACTATGGCTACACCTTC.

The chain carries TRBV19 and TRBJ1-5; 7 positions match TRBD1. Germline CDR1 reads LNHDA; CDR2 reads SQIVND (reference sequence). The CDR3 covers 16 residues. V lost 9 bases, J lost 0 bases, and 11 bases stayed unmatched. The CDR3 DNA is TGTGCCAGCAAGACAGGGTTTCCTTATAGCAATCAGCCCCAGCATTTT. It translates to CASKTGFPYSNQPQHF.

The CDR3 DNA is TGTGCCAGCAGCTTTCTTACTAGCGGGAGAGCTGAGCAGTTCTTC. As protein: CASSFLTSGRAEQFF. V usage is TRBV7-2 and J usage is TRBJ2-1, with TRBD2 matching over 11 bases. Germline CDR1 SGHTA, CDR2 FQGNSA. V lost 3 bases and J lost 9; bases outside the gene matches: 7. There are 15 residues in the CDR3.

The gene calls are TRBV7-8 and TRBJ1-1; no firm D call. Germline V gives CDR1 SGHVS, CDR2 FQNEAQ. Trimming pared 3 bases from V and 5 bases from J, leaving 10 bases between. The CDR3 runs to 13 residues. CDR3 DNA: TGTGCCAGCAGCTTGCAGCTTCATACTGAAGCTTTCTTT. This sequence encodes CASSLQLHTEAFF.

This clone was seen more than once but under ten times. V usage is TRBV28 and J usage is TRBJ2-7; D call uncertain. Looked up from germline, CDR1 is MDHEN and CDR2 is SYDVKM. Trimming removed 2 bases from V and 1 base from J, with 9 bases in between. This CDR3 contains 14 residues. The CDR3 DNA follows: TGTGCCAGCAGTTTACTCTCGCCTTCCTACGAGCAGTACTTC. As protein: CASSLLSPSYEQYF.

The CDR3 loop reads CAIAGRDSYNEQFF. Here the CDR3 DNA reads TGTGCCATCGCCGGGAGGGACAGTTACAATGAGCAGTTCTTC. The gene calls are TRBV10-3 and TRBJ2-1; perhaps TRBD2 as D (8 bases). There are 14 residues in the CDR3. V was pared by 8 bases and J by 4 bases, with 15 bases between. Germline values: CDR1 ENHRY, CDR2 SYGVKD.

The chain links TRBV19 to TRBJ2-7; TRBD2 agrees at 7 bases. V shed 3 bases, J shed 4 bases, and the junction held 9 bases outside the gene matches. Germline CDR1 is LNHDA and CDR2 is SQIVND (reference sequence). CDR3 length: 15 residues. The chain's CDR3 is CASSIPSREGYEQYF. The DNA of the CDR3 is TGTGCCAGTAGTATCCCGTCCAGGGAGGGATACGAGCAGTACTTC.

The chain links TRBV2 to TRBJ1-1; D is undetermined. V dropped 6 bases and J dropped 10 bases, with 18 bases sitting between them. The germline V gene encodes CDR1 SNHLY and CDR2 FYNNEI. CDR3 length: 13 residues. Here the CDR3 DNA reads TGTGCCAGCAGCGCAACCCAGAGTAAGGTAGCTTTCTTT. Encoded protein: CASSATQSKVAFF.

In its sample, this clone was seen a few times. Other DNA sequences in the same sample also yield this CDR3. The CDR3 nucleotides are TGCGCCAGCAGCTTAGCAGTAAGCACAGATACGCAGTATTTT. This translates into CASSLAVSTDTQYF. The rearrangement joins TRBV5-1 to TRBJ2-3; D unclear. Trimming pared 2 bases from V and 0 bases from J, leaving 7 bases between. The CDR3 is made up of 14 amino acids. From germline, CDR1 is SGHRS and CDR2 YFSETQ.

The genes are TRBV15 and TRBJ2-7; unclear D gene. Trimming cost V 4 bases and J 3 bases, with 4 bases left between them. The germline CDR1 and CDR2 sequences are LNHNV and YYDKDF (reference sequence). The length of the CDR3 is 11 residues. The DNA of the CDR3 is TGTGCCACCAGCAACAGCTACGAGCAGTACTTC. The encoded protein is CATSNSYEQYF.

A single count supports this clone. The V call is TRBV9, the J call TRBJ2-1; no reliable D call. V was trimmed by 3 bases and J by 2 bases, leaving 15 bases between them. The length of the CDR3 is 16 residues. CDR1 and CDR2 from the germline V gene are SGDLS and YYNGEE. CDR3 sequence (DNA): TGTGCCAGCAGCGCCAGAAATTCACTGGCCTACAATGAGCAGTTCTTC. Protein sequence: CASSARNSLAYNEQFF.

Only a few counts were recorded for this clone. CDR3 residues: CASSPTVRGLYEQYF. The CDR3 DNA sequence: TGTGCCAGCTCACCTACCGTCAGGGGGCTCTACGAGCAGTACTTC. This sequence joins TRBV18 and TRBJ2-7, with TRBD1 matching 8 bases. CDR1 KGHSH and CDR2 LQKENI come from the germline V gene. V lost 3 bases to trimming and J lost 3 bases; unmatched junction nucleotides: 7. This CDR3 is 15 amino acids long.

This clone appeared many times. This chain joins TRBV5-1 and TRBJ2-6; 9 bases are shared with TRBD1. CDR3 length equals 18 residues. Germline trimming cut 3 bases from V and 4 bases from J; bases unmatched to any gene: 11. CDR1 is SGHRS, CDR2 YFSETQ, per germline. This CDR3 is CASSSPGQGTSGANVLTF. CDR3 sequence (DNA): TGCGCCAGCAGCTCGCCGGGACAGGGAACATCAGGGGCCAACGTCCTGACTTTC.

The J gene is TRBJ2-2, the V gene TRBV27; the D is unclear. The CDR3 length is 12 residues. Germline-derived CDR1 and CDR2 are MNHEY and SMNVEV (reference sequence). V was pared by 1 base and J by 5 bases, with 2 bases between. The DNA of the CDR3 is TGTGCCAGCAGTTTATTAACCGGGGAGCTGTTTTTT. Its translation is CASSLLTGELFF.